Presented here are 9 T cell receptor beta chains from one specimen sequenced in a study of T cells in Graves' hyperthyroidism and ophthalmopathy. RNA transcripts gave rise to amplified TCR beta CDR3 regions. HTBI primers drove first-round RT-PCR of the TCR CDR3. TCRdb called the multiplex PCR reads again in MiXCR, with one record for every CDR3 protein. This table holds hundreds of thousands of distinct CDR3 sequences, roughly 15% found once. The specimen was blood. All receptors come from a woman aged 45-59 years with Graves' ophthalmopathy.

Many counts were recorded for this clonotype. V is TRBV27 and J is TRBJ2-7; 11 bases agree with TRBD1. Germline CDR1 reads MNHEY; CDR2 reads SMNVEV (reference sequence). V dropped 4 bases and J dropped 7; count of bases not matched to a gene: 6. The CDR3 consists of 14 residues. The CDR3: CASSYGQGAQEQYF. The CDR3 coding sequence is TGTGCCAGCAGTTATGGACAGGGGGCACAAGAGCAGTACTTC.

This clonotype was seen repeatedly, ten times or more. The genes are TRBV2 and TRBJ2-1, with 7 bases identical to TRBD1. After removal of 2 bases from V and 4 bases from J, the junction contained 5 bases not matched to a gene. CDR1 is SNHLY and CDR2 is FYNNEI in the germline V gene. The CDR3 has 15 residues. In DNA, the CDR3 is TGTGCCAGCAGTGAACGGGACAGCTATTACAATGAGCAGTTCTTC. The encoded protein is CASSERDSYYNEQFF.

This clonotype was observed a few times. The chain recombines TRBV28 with TRBJ2-6; tentative D call: TRBD2 (5 bases). This CDR3 comprises 16 residues. V was trimmed by 1 base and J by 4 bases, leaving 11 bases between them. CDR1 and CDR2 (germline): MDHEN, SYDVKM. CDR3 amino acids: CASSLSAGYGANVLTF. Written as DNA, the CDR3 is TGTGCCAGCAGTTTATCCGCGGGTTACGGGGCCAACGTCCTGACTTTC. Together with reference TRBV28 and TRBJ2-6, the CDR3 gives the full variable domain: DVKVTQSSRYLVKRTGEKVFLECVQDMDHENMFWYRQDPGLGLRLIYFSYDVKMKEKGDIPEGYSVSREKKERFSLILESASTNQTSMYLCASSLSAGYGANVLTFGAGSRLTVL.

In DNA form, the CDR3 reads TGTGCCAGCACCCGGTCCGGGACTAGCCAAGAGACCCAGTACTTC. This sequence encodes CASTRSGTSQETQYF. The V call is TRBV5-4, the J call TRBJ2-5; the match to TRBD2 covers 8 bases. Looked up from germline, CDR1 is SGHNT and CDR2 is YYREEE (reference sequence). The CDR3 length is 15 residues. V dropped 6 bases and J dropped 1; count of bases not matched to a gene: 8.

V is TRBV9 and J is TRBJ2-1; 10 bases match TRBD2. The CDR3 is made up of 14 amino acids. CDR1 and CDR2 (germline): SGDLS, YYNGEE. V lost 0 bases to trimming and J lost 9 bases; unmatched junction nucleotides: 3. CDR3 in DNA: TGTGCCAGCAGCGTAGACAGCGGGAGGGTTGAGCAGTTCTTC. Its translation is CASSVDSGRVEQFF.

This clonotype was counted at least ten times. The gene calls are TRBV7-9 and TRBJ1-1, with 8 bases aligning to TRBD1. This CDR3 is built from 16 residues. Germline values: CDR1 SEHNR, CDR2 FQNEAQ (reference sequence). V dropped 4 bases and J dropped 1; count of bases not matched to a gene: 8. The CDR3 loop reads CASSSRQGPTNTEAFF. CDR3 nucleotide sequence: TGTGCCAGCAGCTCGAGACAGGGGCCCACGAACACTGAAGCTTTCTTT. Combining the CDR3 with reference TRBV7-9 and TRBJ1-1 gives the whole variable domain DTGVSQNPRHKITKRGQNVTFRCDPISEHNRLYWYRQTLGQGPEFLTYFQNEAQLEKSRLLSDRFSAERPKGSFSTLEIQRTEQGDSAMYLCASSSRQGPTNTEAFFGQGTRLTVV.

This clonotype was observed many times. At one end, the junction sequence differs from germline, possibly due to a read error. The chain employs TRBV6-5 and TRBJ1-2, with D hard to call. Germline CDR1 MNHEY, CDR2 SVGAGI. This CDR3 spans 16 amino acids. The CDR3 region has the DNA TGTGCCAGCAGTAACTCGATTGGGAGCTATAACTATGGCTACACCTTC. Residues: CASSNSIGSYNYGYTF.

The rearrangement joins TRBV10-3 to TRBJ1-1; 9 bases align to TRBD1. The CDR3 is 14 residues long. Germline-derived CDR1 and CDR2 are ENHRY and SYGVKD. Germline trimming cut 6 bases from V and 1 base from J; bases unmatched to any gene: 3. CDR3 residues: CAIRGQGTNTEAFF. DNA for the CDR3: TGTGCCATCAGGGGACAGGGAACGAACACTGAAGCTTTCTTT.

The rearrangement uses TRBV9 and TRBJ2-2; 14 bases line up with TRBD2. The germline gives CDR1 SGDLS, CDR2 YYNGEE. V gave up 3 bases and J gave up 7 bases; unmatched junction bases: 8. The CDR3 runs 17 residues. The CDR3 region is CASSASPGLAGVGELFF. DNA for the CDR3: TGTGCCAGCAGCGCCTCACCGGGACTAGCGGGAGTCGGGGAGCTGTTTTTT.